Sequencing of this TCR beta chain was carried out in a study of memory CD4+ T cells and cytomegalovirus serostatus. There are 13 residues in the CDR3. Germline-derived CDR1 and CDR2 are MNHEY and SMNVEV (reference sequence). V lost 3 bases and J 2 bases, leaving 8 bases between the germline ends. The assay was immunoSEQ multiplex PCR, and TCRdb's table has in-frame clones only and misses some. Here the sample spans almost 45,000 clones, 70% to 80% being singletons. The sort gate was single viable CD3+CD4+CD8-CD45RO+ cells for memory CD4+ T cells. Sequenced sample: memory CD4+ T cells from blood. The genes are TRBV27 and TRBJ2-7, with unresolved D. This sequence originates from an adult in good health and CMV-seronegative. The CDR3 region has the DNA TGTGCCAGCAGTTTGGCTCGAACCTACGAGCAGTACTTC. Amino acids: CASSLARTYEQYF.